The 21 T cell receptor beta chains listed next were all sequenced from one sample in a study of Graves' ophthalmopathy and Graves' hyperthyroidism. Amplification from RNA transcripts yielded the TCR beta CDR3 regions. In the first round, RT-PCR was carried out with HTBI primers, and a multiplex PCR formed the second round. Using its own MiXCR run on the multiplex PCR reads, TCRdb lists one record per CDR3 protein. The sample contains 600,000 to 950,000 distinct CDR3 sequences, roughly two fifths of which appear only once. The sample comprised peripheral blood. These receptors were taken from an adult man with Graves' ophthalmopathy.

A few counts support this clonotype. The chain links TRBV6-5 to TRBJ2-7; TRBD1 agrees at 8 bases. The germline gives CDR1 MNHEY, CDR2 SVGAGI. The CDR3 totals 13 residues. The V and J ends lost 7 bases and 6 bases, in that order; junction bases with no gene match: 8. DNA for the CDR3: TGTGCCAGCATCCCGGACAGGGTCTCCGAGCAGTACTTC. It codes for CASIPDRVSEQYF.

The chain is built from TRBV11-1 and TRBJ1-2, with D hard to call. Germline CDR1 and CDR2: SGHAT and FQDESV (reference sequence). The CDR3 extends over 13 amino acids. Trimming left V 3 bases short and J 4 bases short, with 9 bases between. The CDR3 coding sequence is TGTGCCAGCAGCTTTGGGAATCTCTATGGCTACACCTTC. Residues: CASSFGNLYGYTF. Combining the CDR3 with reference TRBV11-1 and TRBJ1-2 gives the whole variable domain EAEVAQSPRYKITEKSQAVAFWCDPISGHATLYWYRQILGQGPELLVQFQDESVVDDSQLPKDRFSAERLKGVDSTLKIQPAELGDSAMYLCASSFGNLYGYTFGSGTRLTVV.

The rearrangement links TRBV6-6 to TRBJ1-2; tentatively, D is TRBD1 (5 bases). Trimming cost V 2 bases and J 2 bases, with 24 bases left between them. There are 19 residues in the CDR3. Germline V gives CDR1 MNHNY, CDR2 SVGAGI (reference sequence). CDR3 region: CASSYGSGRQQKINYGYTF. The CDR3 DNA is TGTGCCAGCAGTTACGGCTCCGGTAGACAGCAGAAGATAAACTATGGCTACACCTTC.

Remarks on this clonotype: One junction end does not reproduce the germline sequence, and a read error may be involved. The chain links TRBV10-3 to TRBJ2-7; no clear D gene. Germline V gene data show CDR1 as ENHRY and CDR2 as SYGVKD. This CDR3 has 14 amino acids. Here the CDR3 reads CASSYYGGAYEQYF. The CDR3 DNA follows: TGTGCCAGCAGTTATTACGGCGGAGCCTACGAGCAGTACTTC.

This clonotype has at least ten counts. At one of its ends the junction is not consistent with the germline gene, which may arise from a read error. The V gene is TRBV2, the J gene TRBJ2-7; D is possibly TRBD1 (5 bases). This CDR3 comprises 15 residues. Germline CDR1 and CDR2: SNHLY and FYNNEI. The DNA for the CDR3 is TGTGCCAGCACTGAAGTCAGGACACCCTCCTACGAGCAGTACTTC. It is translated as CASTEVRTPSYEQYF.

The chain carries TRBV29-1 and TRBJ1-3; TRBD1 matches at 9 bases. From germline, CDR1 is SQVTM and CDR2 ANQGSEA. V was clipped by 8 bases and J by 2 bases; unmatched bases: 7. CDR3 size: 14 residues. CDR3 protein: CSWDRASAGNTIYF. As DNA, the CDR3 is TGCAGCTGGGACAGGGCTAGTGCTGGAAACACCATATATTTT.

The rearrangement links TRBV10-3 to TRBJ1-1; 7 nucleotides line up with TRBD1. This CDR3 comprises 13 residues. Trimming at V came to 6 bases and at J to 5 bases, leaving 6 bases not matched to a gene. The germline gives CDR1 ENHRY, CDR2 SYGVKD. CDR3 DNA: TGTGCCATCAGGGAGGACAGGAGTACTGAAGCTTTCTTT. Its protein product is CAIREDRSTEAFF.

This clonotype was seen a few times. The junction differs from germline at one of its ends, possibly a read error. V usage is TRBV25-1 and J usage is TRBJ2-2, with TRBD1 matching over 9 bases. Germline V gives CDR1 MGHDK, CDR2 SYGVNS. This CDR3 has 15 amino acids. CDR3 residues: CASSARDRVPGELFF. As DNA, the CDR3 is TGTGCCAGTAGTGCCCGGGACAGGGTTCCGGGGGAGCTGTTTTTT.

The chain couples TRBV9 to TRBJ2-7, with unresolved D. In germline, CDR1 is SGDLS, CDR2 YYNGEE. V was trimmed by 4 bases and J by 5 bases, leaving 19 bases between them. This CDR3 is 15 amino acids long. CDR3 in amino acids: CASSPRQSRWDEQYF. DNA of the CDR3: TGTGCCAGCAGCCCCCGGCAGAGCAGGTGGGACGAGCAGTACTTC.

This clonotype occurred a few times. The rearrangement links TRBV19 to TRBJ1-1, with D uncertain. CDR1 and CDR2 from the germline V gene are LNHDA and SQIVND (reference sequence). Between the trimmed V and J ends, which lost 4 bases and 3 bases, there was a span of 9 bases. The CDR3 consists of 13 residues. The CDR3 region has the DNA TGTGCCAGTAGTACCACCTGGGACACTGAAGCTTTCTTT. Protein: CASSTTWDTEAFF.

This clonotype was observed many times. The rearrangement joins TRBV4-2 to TRBJ1-2, with 7 bases lining up with TRBD1. Germline loops: CDR1 LGHNA, CDR2 YNFKEQ. The junction had 6 bases not matched to a gene; V was cut back by 0 bases and J by 2 bases. The CDR3 length is 16 residues. The CDR3 bases are TGTGCCAGCAGCCAAGATCAGGGACAGCGAAACTATGGCTACACCTTC. It is translated as CASSQDQGQRNYGYTF.

The V gene is TRBV6-2 or TRBV6-3, the J gene TRBJ2-7, with D possibly being TRBD1 (6 bases). V lost 4 bases and J lost 2, with 15 bases in between. Germline values: CDR1 MNHEY, CDR2 SVGEGT. The CDR3 covers 15 residues. The chain's CDR3 is CASSWSGQGTYEQYF. DNA for the CDR3: TGTGCCAGCAGTTGGTCAGGGCAGGGGACCTACGAGCAGTACTTC.

The genes are TRBV10-3 and TRBJ1-1, with a tentative D call TRBD1 (5 bases). Trimming took 5 bases from V and 6 from J, leaving 16 bases between them. Per the germline V gene, CDR1 is ENHRY and CDR2 is SYGVKD. There are 14 residues in the CDR3. The CDR3 sequence is CAISYGGPGSEAFF. In DNA form, the CDR3 reads TGTGCCATCAGTTACGGGGGTCCTGGCTCTGAAGCTTTCTTT.

The CDR3, as DNA: TGTGCCAGCAGTTATCCGGGACAGGGGGCGCGAGGCTACACCTTC. It translates to CASSYPGQGARGYTF. V is TRBV25-1 and J is TRBJ1-2, with 12 bases matching TRBD1. V trimming: 5 bases; J trimming: 8 bases; junction bases outside the gene matches: 9. Germline assignment: CDR1 MGHDK and CDR2 SYGVNS. This CDR3 spans 15 amino acids.

This clonotype has ten or more counts. The chain links TRBV7-8 to TRBJ1-2; D is undetermined. Trimming left V 2 bases short and J 8 bases short, with 18 bases between. Per the germline V gene, CDR1 is SGHVS and CDR2 is FQNEAQ. The CDR3 loop spans 15 amino acids. The CDR3 region has the DNA TGTGCCAGCAGCTTATCTTCGGCCGAGTCAGGAGGCTACACCTTC. It yields the protein CASSLSSAESGGYTF.

This clonotype was observed a few times. V and J are TRBV20-1 and TRBJ1-1, with D maybe TRBD1 (5 bases). The CDR3 loop spans 14 amino acids. Looked up from germline, CDR1 is DFQATT and CDR2 is SNEGSKA (reference sequence). V was pared by 3 bases and J by 1 base, with 12 bases between. CDR3 sequence (DNA): TGCAGTGCTAGGGTTGGGGCGGAGAACACTGAAGCTTTCTTT. Its translation is CSARVGAENTEAFF.

This clonotype came up many times. The rearrangement uses TRBV29-1 and TRBJ1-6; 7 bases are a match to TRBD1. This CDR3 comprises 15 residues. V shed 7 bases and J 7 bases; nucleotides not matched to a gene: 13. Germline loops: CDR1 SQVTM, CDR2 ANQGSEA. The CDR3 coding sequence is TGCAGCGCCAACGATCACGGGACAGAAAATTCACCCCTCCACTTT. Protein: CSANDHGTENSPLHF. Using reference TRBV29-1 and TRBJ1-6 for the parts outside the CDR3, the full variable domain is SAVISQKPSRDICQRGTSLTIQCQVDSQVTMMFWYRQQPGQSLTLIATANQGSEATYESGFVIDKFPISRPNLTFSTLTVSNMSPEDSSIYLCSANDHGTENSPLHFGNGTRLTVT.

V usage is TRBV7-8 and J usage is TRBJ1-5; 8 bases agree with TRBD1. The V gene end was trimmed by 3 bases and the J gene end by 3 bases; junction bases not matched to a gene: 7. This CDR3 is built from 16 residues. Looked up from germline, CDR1 is SGHVS and CDR2 is FQNEAQ. The CDR3 DNA sequence: TGTGCCAGCAGCTTTGGGCCAGGGGGCCCCAATCAGCCCCAGCATTTT. It is translated as CASSFGPGGPNQPQHF.

For this clonotype: This clone may be a read error of a much larger clone one base away. The chain recombines TRBV24-1 with TRBJ2-5, with D possibly called TRBD1 or TRBD2 (5 bases each). CDR1 and CDR2 (germline): KGHDR, SFDVKD. Trimming took 4 bases from V and 1 from J, leaving 12 bases between them. This CDR3 is built from 15 residues. CDR3 sequence reads: CATSDRRGSQETQYF. The CDR3 region has the DNA TGTGCCACCAGTGACCGCCGGGGCAGCCAAGAGACCCAGTACTTC.

On this clonotype: In this CDR3 the conserved last residue, phenylalanine or tryptophan, is missing, so a read error is likely. The limits of the CDR3 on the DNA are not certain, so only TCRdb's listed CDR3 is given. The CDR3 loop is CASSLQGNY. The chain joins TRBV25-1 to TRBJ1-4; TRBD1, the table's D call, lacks a check against the DNA. The CDR3 spans 9 amino acids, including both terminal residues. Germline V gene data show CDR1 as MGHDK and CDR2 as SYGVNS.

This chain uses TRBV15 with TRBJ1-5; no definite D call. The CDR3 consists of 16 residues. Trimming removed 3 bases from V and 3 bases from J, with 15 bases in between. The germline gives CDR1 LNHNV, CDR2 YYDKDF (reference sequence). For the CDR3, the DNA is TGTGCCACCAGCAGTGCTAGGGATGAGACCAATCAGCCCCAGCATTTT. The encoded protein is CATSSARDETNQPQHF.